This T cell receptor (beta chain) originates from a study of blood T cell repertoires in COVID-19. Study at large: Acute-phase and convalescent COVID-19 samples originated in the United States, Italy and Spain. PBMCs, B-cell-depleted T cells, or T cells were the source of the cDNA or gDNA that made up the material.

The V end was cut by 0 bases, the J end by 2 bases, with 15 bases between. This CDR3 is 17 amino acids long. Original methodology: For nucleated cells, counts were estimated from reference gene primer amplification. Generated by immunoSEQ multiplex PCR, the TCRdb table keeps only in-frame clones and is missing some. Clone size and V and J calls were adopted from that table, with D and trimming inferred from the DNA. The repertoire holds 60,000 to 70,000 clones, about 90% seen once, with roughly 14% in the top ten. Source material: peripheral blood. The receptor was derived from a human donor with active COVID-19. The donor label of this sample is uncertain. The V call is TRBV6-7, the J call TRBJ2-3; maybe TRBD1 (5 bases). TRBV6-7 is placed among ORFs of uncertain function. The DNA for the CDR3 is TGTGCCAGCAGTTACTCGAGGCGCAGGGATGCCACAGATACGCAGTATTTT. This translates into CASSYSRRRDATDTQYF.